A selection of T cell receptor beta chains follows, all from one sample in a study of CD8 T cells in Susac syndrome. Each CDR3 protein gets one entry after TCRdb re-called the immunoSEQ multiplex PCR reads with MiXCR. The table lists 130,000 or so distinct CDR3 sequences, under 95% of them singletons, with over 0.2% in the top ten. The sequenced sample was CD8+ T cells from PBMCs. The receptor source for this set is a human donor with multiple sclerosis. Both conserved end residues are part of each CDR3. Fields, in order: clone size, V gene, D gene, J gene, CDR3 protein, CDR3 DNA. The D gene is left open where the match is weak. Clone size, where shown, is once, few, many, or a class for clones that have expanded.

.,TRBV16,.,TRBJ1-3,CASSGDGGNTIYF,TGTGCCAGCAGCGGGGACGGTGGAAACACCATATATTTT
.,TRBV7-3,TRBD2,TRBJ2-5,CASSPVSGTDETQYF,TGTGCCAGCAGCCCCGTTAGCGGGACTGATGAGACCCAGTACTTC
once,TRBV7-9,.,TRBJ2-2,CASPSAAGELFF,TGTGCCAGCCCCTCGGCGGCCGGGGAGCTGTTTTTT
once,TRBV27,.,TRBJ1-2,CASSWGTGTFDGYTF,TGTGCCAGCAGTTGGGGCACAGGGACCTTCGATGGCTACACCTTC
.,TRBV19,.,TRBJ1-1,CASSVTDNTEAFF,TGTGCCAGTAGTGTGACAGATAACACTGAAGCTTTCTTT
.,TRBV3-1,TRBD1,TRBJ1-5,CASSQTGVVGQPQHF,TGTGCCAGCAGCCAAACAGGGGTGGTTGGTCAGCCCCAGCATTTT
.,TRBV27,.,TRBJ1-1,CASSLSAEGNTEAFF,TGTGCCAGCAGTTTATCAGCGGAAGGGAACACTGAAGCTTTCTTT
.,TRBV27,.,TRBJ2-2,CASRSSIAGELFF,TGTGCCAGCCGGAGCTCGATCGCCGGGGAGCTGTTTTTT
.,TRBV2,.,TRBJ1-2,CASNAWGQHYGYTF,TGTGCCAGCAATGCTTGGGGTCAACACTATGGCTACACCTTC
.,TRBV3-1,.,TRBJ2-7,CASRGGVSHYEQYF,TGTGCCAGCAGGGGAGGAGTGAGTCACTACGAGCAGTACTTC
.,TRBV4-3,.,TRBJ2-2,CASSRRTGGSGELFF,TGCGCCAGCAGCCGGCGTACTGGGGGTAGCGGGGAGCTGTTTTTT
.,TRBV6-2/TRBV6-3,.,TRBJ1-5,CASSSGSPQHF,TGTGCCAGCAGTTCTGGATCACCCCAGCATTTT
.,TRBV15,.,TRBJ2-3,CATRTGAADTQYF,TGTGCCACCAGAACGGGAGCTGCAGATACGCAGTATTTT
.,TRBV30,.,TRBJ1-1,CAWKQMNTEAFF,TGTGCCTGGAAACAAATGAACACTGAAGCTTTCTTT
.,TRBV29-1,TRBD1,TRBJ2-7,CSFRTGGYEQYF,TGCAGCTTTCGGACAGGGGGCTATGAGCAGTACTTC
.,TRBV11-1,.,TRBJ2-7,CASTPDGAYYEQYF,TGTGCCAGCACCCCGGATGGGGCCTACTACGAGCAGTACTTC
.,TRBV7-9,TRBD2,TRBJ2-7,CASSLVSREGPEQYF,TGTGCCAGCAGCTTAGTGTCGCGGGAGGGCCCCGAGCAGTACTTC
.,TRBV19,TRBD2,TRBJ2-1,CASSIEGALAGEGWGSYNEQFF,TGTGCCAGTAGTATAGAGGGCGCGCTAGCGGGAGAAGGATGGGGGTCCTACAATGAGCAGTTCTTC
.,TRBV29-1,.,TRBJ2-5,CSVVRGILGETQYF,TGCAGCGTTGTAAGGGGAATCCTGGGGGAGACCCAGTACTTC
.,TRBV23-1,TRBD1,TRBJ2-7,CASSQLKTGESEQYF,TGCGCCAGCAGTCAGTTGAAAACAGGGGAAAGCGAGCAGTACTTC
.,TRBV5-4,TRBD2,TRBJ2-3,CASSLAWTSGITDTQYF,TGTGCCAGCAGCTTGGCTTGGACTAGCGGGATTACAGATACGCAGTATTTT
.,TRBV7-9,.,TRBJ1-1,CASSSGGNTEAFF,TGTGCCAGCAGCTCCGGGGGGAACACTGAAGCTTTCTTT
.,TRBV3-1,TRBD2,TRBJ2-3,CASSLILSGSGGADTQYF,TGTGCCAGCAGCCTCATCCTTAGCGGGAGCGGTGGAGCAGATACGCAGTATTTT
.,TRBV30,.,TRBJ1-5,CAWGPMHSNQPQHF,TGTGCCTGGGGCCCAATGCATAGCAATCAGCCCCAGCATTTT
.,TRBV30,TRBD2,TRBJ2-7,CAYTSGSTYEQYF,TGTGCCTACACTAGCGGGAGTACCTACGAGCAGTACTTC
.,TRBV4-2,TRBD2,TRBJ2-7,CASSQGQRESYEQYF,TGTGCCAGCAGCCAAGGGCAGCGGGAGTCCTACGAGCAGTACTTC
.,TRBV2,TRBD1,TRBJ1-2,CASAPGQGGYGYTF,TGTGCCAGCGCACCCGGACAGGGAGGCTATGGCTACACCTTC
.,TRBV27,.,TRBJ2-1,CASSLSFTYPGQFF,TGTGCCAGCAGTTTATCGTTTACCTATCCCGGGCAGTTCTTC
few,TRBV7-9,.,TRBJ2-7,CASSPSNSYEQYF,TGTGCCAGCAGCCCGAGCAACAGCTACGAGCAGTACTTC
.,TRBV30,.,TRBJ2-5,CALGASQETQYF,TGTGCCTTAGGGGCAAGCCAAGAGACCCAGTACTTC
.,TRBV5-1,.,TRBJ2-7,CASRPGTEYEQYF,TGCGCCAGCAGACCCGGGACGGAGTACGAGCAGTACTTC
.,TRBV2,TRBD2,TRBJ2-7,CASSVPSGRRNEQYF,TGTGCCAGCAGTGTCCCTAGCGGGAGGAGGAACGAGCAGTACTTC
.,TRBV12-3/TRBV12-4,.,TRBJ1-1,CASNSQGLNTEAFF,TGTGCCAGCAACTCACAGGGCTTGAACACTGAAGCTTTCTTT
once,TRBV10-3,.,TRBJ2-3,CAISGSGDTQYF,TGTGCCATCAGCGGGAGTGGGGATACGCAGTATTTT
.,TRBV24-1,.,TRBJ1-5,CATRGATELNQPQHF,TGTGCCACCCGTGGGGCAACGGAGCTAAATCAGCCCCAGCATTTT
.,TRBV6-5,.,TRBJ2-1,CASSSGGNEQFF,TGTGCCAGCAGTTCCGGAGGGAATGAGCAGTTCTTC
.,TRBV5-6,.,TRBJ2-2,CASSLRDSTGELFF,TGTGCCAGCAGCTTACGGGACTCCACCGGGGAGCTGTTTTTT
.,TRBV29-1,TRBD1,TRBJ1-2,CSVEGSHLGQGWGYGYTF,TGCAGCGTTGAAGGGTCGCACCTTGGACAGGGATGGGGCTATGGCTACACCTTC
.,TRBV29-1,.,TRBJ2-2,CSVPWGTGELFF,TGCAGCGTTCCCTGGGGGACCGGGGAGCTGTTTTTT
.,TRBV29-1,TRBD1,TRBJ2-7,CSARTGLHEQYF,TGCAGCGCCAGGACAGGGCTACACGAGCAGTACTTC
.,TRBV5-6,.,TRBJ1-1,CASSPQSAGGAFF,TGTGCCAGCAGCCCCCAGTCCGCGGGCGGGGCTTTCTTT
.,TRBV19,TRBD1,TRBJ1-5,CASSITGGSYSNQPQHF,TGTGCCAGTAGTATAACAGGGGGCTCCTATAGCAATCAGCCCCAGCATTTT
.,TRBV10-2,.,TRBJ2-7,CASTPGRSYEQYF,TGCGCCAGCACCCCGGGGAGGTCCTACGAGCAGTACTTC
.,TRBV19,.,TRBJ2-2,CASSTGGEAGELFF,TGTGCCAGTAGTACCGGGGGTGAGGCCGGGGAGCTGTTTTTT
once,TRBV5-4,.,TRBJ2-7,CASSLGVVGDINYEQYF,TGTGCCAGCAGCTTGGGTGTCGTTGGGGACATTAATTACGAGCAGTACTTC
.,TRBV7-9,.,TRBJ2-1,CASSSIGRLNEQFF,TGTGCCAGCAGCTCCATAGGGAGACTGAATGAGCAGTTCTTC
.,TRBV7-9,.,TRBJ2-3,CASSPHPETQYF,TGTGCCAGCAGCCCCCACCCTGAAACGCAGTATTTT
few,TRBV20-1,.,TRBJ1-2,CSASPGEGGYTF,TGCAGTGCTAGCCCAGGGGAGGGTGGCTACACCTTC
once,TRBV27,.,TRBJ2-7,CASSPPGHPIEQYF,TGTGCCAGCAGTCCACCGGGACACCCCATCGAGCAGTACTTC
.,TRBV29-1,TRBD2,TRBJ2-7,CSVEAGLAGFYEQYF,TGCAGCGTTGAAGCGGGACTAGCGGGGTTCTACGAGCAGTACTTC